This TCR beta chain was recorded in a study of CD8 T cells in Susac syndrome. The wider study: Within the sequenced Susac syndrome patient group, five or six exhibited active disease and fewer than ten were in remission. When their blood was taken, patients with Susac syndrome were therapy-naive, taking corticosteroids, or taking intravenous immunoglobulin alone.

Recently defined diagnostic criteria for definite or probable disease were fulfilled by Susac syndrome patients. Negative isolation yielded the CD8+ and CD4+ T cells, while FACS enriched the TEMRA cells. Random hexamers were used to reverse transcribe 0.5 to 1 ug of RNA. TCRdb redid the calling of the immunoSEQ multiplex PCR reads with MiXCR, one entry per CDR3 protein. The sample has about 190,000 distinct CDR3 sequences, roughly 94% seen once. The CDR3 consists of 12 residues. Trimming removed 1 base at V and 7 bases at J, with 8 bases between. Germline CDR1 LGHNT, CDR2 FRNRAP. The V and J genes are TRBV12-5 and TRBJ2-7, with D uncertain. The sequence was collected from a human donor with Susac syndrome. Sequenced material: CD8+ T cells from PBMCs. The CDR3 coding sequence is TGTGCTAGTGGTTTGGGGGCGTATGAGCAGTACTTC. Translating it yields CASGLGAYEQYF. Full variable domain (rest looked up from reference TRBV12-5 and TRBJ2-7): DARVTQTPRHKVTEMGQEVTMRCQPILGHNTVFWYRQTMMQGLELLAYFRNRAPLDDSGMPKDRFSAEMPDATLATLKIQPSEPRDSAVYFCASGLGAYEQYFGPGTRLTVT.